One sample yielded the 8 T cell receptor beta chains listed below, sequenced in a study of cytomegalovirus exposure and HLA in healthy donors. Primers included in the PCR were 60 Vbeta and 13 Jbeta primers. Sequencing used immunoSEQ multiplex PCR; TCRdb keeps in-frame clones, though not all of them. The sample consists of more than 85,000 clones, 63% of them appearing once. The sample consisted of PBMCs. These receptors originate from a human donor in good health.

This clone was seen a few times. This chain uses TRBV9 with TRBJ2-5; 7 bases align to TRBD1. Trimming cost V 3 bases and J 2 bases; bases outside gene matches: 7. The CDR3 totals 15 residues. Germline V CDR1 and CDR2: SGDLS, YYNGEE. The CDR3 nucleotides read TGTGCCAGCAGCGCTCCGGGACAGAGACAAGAGACCCAGTACTTC. Protein: CASSAPGQRQETQYF.

V is TRBV15 and J is TRBJ1-5; the D gene is possibly TRBD1 (5 bases). This CDR3 has 17 residues. The germline V gene has CDR1 LNHNV and CDR2 YYDKDF (reference sequence). V was cut by 0 bases and J by 9 bases, with 21 bases left in between. DNA for the CDR3: TGTGCCACCAGCAGAGAGGGATTAGGGGCCACCTTGGGGCCCCAGCATTTT. Its translation is CATSREGLGATLGPQHF.

J is TRBJ1-3 and V is TRBV11-1; possible D gene TRBD1, 5 bases. V lost 5 bases and J lost 7, with 15 bases in between. The CDR3 sequence is 14 residues long. The germline CDR1 and CDR2 sequences are SGHAT and FQDESV (reference sequence). CDR3 region: CASSRRRDANTIYF. CDR3 DNA sequence: TGTGCCAGCAGCCGTCGGAGGGACGCGAACACCATATATTTT.

The chain carries TRBV25-1 and TRBJ1-5; the D gene is possibly TRBD1 (5 bases). The ends were cut back, 4 bases at V and 9 bases at J, with 10 bases in the middle. Germline-derived CDR1 and CDR2 are MGHDK and SYGVNS. This CDR3 has 12 residues. CDR3 bases: TGTGCCAGCAGTGTGGCGGGGGGGCCCCAGCATTTT. This translates into CASSVAGGPQHF.

The CDR3 sequence is CASGGWGPKSYNSPLHF. The CDR3 region has the DNA TGTGCCAGCGGGGGGTGGGGTCCGAAGTCCTATAATTCACCCCTCCACTTT. The chain couples TRBV27 to TRBJ1-6; D may be TRBD1 (5 bases). CDR1 is MNHEY, CDR2 SMNVEV, per germline (reference sequence). The CDR3 has 17 amino acids. Trimming took off 8 bases at V and 1 base at J, with 18 bases between the two ends.

The chain links TRBV28 to TRBJ2-2; D is undetermined. CDR1 is MDHEN and CDR2 is SYDVKM in the germline V gene. The V end was cut by 5 bases, the J end by 4 bases, with 5 bases between. The length of the CDR3 is 12 residues. CDR3 protein: CASSLFTGELFF. The CDR3 region has the DNA TGTGCCAGCAGTCTCTTCACCGGGGAGCTGTTTTTT.

The CDR3 nucleotides are TGTGCCAGTACCACCGGGACTCAAAATCAGCCCCAGCATTTT. It specifies CASTTGTQNQPQHF. The chain has TRBV19 and TRBJ1-5, with D tentatively TRBD1 (5 bases). The CDR3 loop spans 14 amino acids. The germline V gene has CDR1 LNHDA and CDR2 SQIVND (reference sequence). Trimming removed 7 bases at V and 4 bases at J, with 14 bases between.

The chain is built from TRBV11-2 and TRBJ2-7; D gene unclear. V gave up 1 base and J gave up 0 bases, with 10 bases separating them. From germline, CDR1 is SGHAT and CDR2 FQNNGV. The CDR3 has 15 residues. CDR3 amino acids: CASSLGSSYSYEQYF. CDR3 nucleotides: TGTGCCAGCAGCTTAGGTTCCTCCTACTCCTACGAGCAGTACTTC.